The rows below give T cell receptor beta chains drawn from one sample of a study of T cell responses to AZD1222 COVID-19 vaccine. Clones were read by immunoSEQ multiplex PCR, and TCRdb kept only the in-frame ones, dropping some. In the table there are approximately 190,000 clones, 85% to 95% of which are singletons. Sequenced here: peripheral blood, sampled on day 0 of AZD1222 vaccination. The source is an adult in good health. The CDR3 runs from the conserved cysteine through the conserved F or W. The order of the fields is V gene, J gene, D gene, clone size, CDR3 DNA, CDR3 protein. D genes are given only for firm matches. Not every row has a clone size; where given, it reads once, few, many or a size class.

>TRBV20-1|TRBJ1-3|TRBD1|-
TGCAGTGCTAGTCCCGGGACAGGGCTCTCTGGAAACACCATATATTTT
CSASPGTGLSGNTIYF
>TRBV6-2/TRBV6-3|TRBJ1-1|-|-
TGTGCCAGCAGTTACCCCCACAGCGACTACATGAACACTGAAGCTTTCTTT
CASSYPHSDYMNTEAFF
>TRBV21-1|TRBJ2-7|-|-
TGTGCCAGCAGCATCTTCTGGGGGCTTTCTACCTACGAGCAGTACTTC
CASSIFWGLSTYEQYF
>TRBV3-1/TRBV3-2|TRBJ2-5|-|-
TGTGCCAGCAGCCAAGTACCTACGACCCAGTACTTC
CASSQVPTTQYF
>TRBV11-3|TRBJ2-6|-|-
TGTGCCAGCAGCTCCACCCCTGGGGCCAACGTCCTGACTTTC
CASSSTPGANVLTF
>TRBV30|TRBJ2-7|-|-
TGTGCCTGGACTCCCGGCTACGAGCAGTACTTC
CAWTPGYEQYF
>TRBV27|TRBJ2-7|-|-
TGTGCCAGCATCGCTCCTAGGGGGAGGGGGCCGTACGAGCAGTACTTC
CASIAPRGRGPYEQYF
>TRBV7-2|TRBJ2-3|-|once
TGTGCCAGCAGCTTGCCGCAGGGGTTCAGCACAGATACGCAGTATTTT
CASSLPQGFSTDTQYF
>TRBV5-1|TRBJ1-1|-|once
TGCGCCAGCAGCTGGGTGACAATGGGGGACACTGAAGCTTTCTTT
CASSWVTMGDTEAFF
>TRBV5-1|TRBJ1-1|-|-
TGCGCCAGCAGCTTGGCGGGTCGGGGAGGTCCTGAAGCTTTCTTT
CASSLAGRGGPEAFF
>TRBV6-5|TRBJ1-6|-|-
TGTGCCAGCAGTTCACCCACGACAGGTCACTCACCCCTCCACTTT
CASSSPTTGHSPLHF
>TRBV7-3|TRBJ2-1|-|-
TGTGCCAGCAGCTCGACAGGCGATGAGCAGTTCTTC
CASSSTGDEQFF